This is a list of T cell receptor beta chains from one sample in a study of blood T cell repertoires in COVID-19. Using immunoSEQ multiplex PCR, the repertoire was profiled, and TCRdb retains in-frame clones only, with some absent. The repertoire includes 70,000 to 80,000 clones, approximately 80% of them detected once, and roughly 12% sits in the top ten. The sequencing sample was made of peripheral blood. These receptors came from a human donor in a cohort sampled during active COVID-19. Both conserved end residues are part of each CDR3. Fields, in order: clone size, V gene, D gene, J gene, CDR3 DNA, CDR3 protein. D genes are given only for firm matches. Only part of the rows carry a size: once, few, many, or a class if the clone is expanded.

few,TRBV28,NA,TRBJ1-2,TGTGCCAGCAGTTTTTTATCTGGCTACACCTTC,CASSFLSGYTF
NA,TRBV7-9,NA,TRBJ2-7,TGTGCCAGCAGCCGGGACACCATATCCTACGAGCAGTACTTC,CASSRDTISYEQYF
NA,TRBV11-3,TRBD1,TRBJ1-2,TGTGCCAGCAGCCGGGGACAGACCTATGGCTACACCTTC,CASSRGQTYGYTF
NA,TRBV5-6,NA,TRBJ2-7,TGTGCCAGCAGCCCCGGGGTCTCCTACGAGCAGTACTTC,CASSPGVSYEQYF
few,TRBV2,NA,TRBJ2-2,TGTGCCAGCAGTGTGAAGGGGACCGGGGAGCTGTTTTTT,CASSVKGTGELFF
many,TRBV9,TRBD1,TRBJ2-6,TGTGCCAGCACCCAGGACCCTCGGACAGGGTTCTCTGGGGCCAACGTCCTGACTTTC,CASTQDPRTGFSGANVLTF
NA,TRBV7-9,TRBD2,TRBJ2-3,TGTGCCAGCAGCCCCGGACTAGCGGGAGAAGGAGATACGCAGTATTTT,CASSPGLAGEGDTQYF
NA,TRBV2,NA,TRBJ1-6,TGTGCCAGCAGGGCAGGGGAGGGCTATAATTCACCCCTCCACTTT,CASRAGEGYNSPLHF
NA,TRBV19,NA,TRBJ1-1,TGTGCCAGTAGCGGGAGTGCGAACACTGAAGCTTTCTTT,CASSGSANTEAFF
NA,TRBV7-2,TRBD1,TRBJ2-3,TGTGCCAGCAGCTTATTACAGGGGCTCACAGATACGCAGTATTTT,CASSLLQGLTDTQYF
NA,TRBV3-1/TRBV3-2,NA,TRBJ2-5,TGTGCCAGCAGCCAAGACTTCCGTACACAAGAGACCCAGTACTTC,CASSQDFRTQETQYF
NA,TRBV18,NA,TRBJ1-5,TGTGCCAGCTCCCCCGGTGAGGGAAATCAGCCCCAGCATTTT,CASSPGEGNQPQHF
NA,TRBV7-6,NA,TRBJ1-5,TGTGCCAGCAGCCAAGTGGAGCGCCAGCCCCAGCATTTT,CASSQVERQPQHF
NA,TRBV7-2,NA,TRBJ1-4,TGTGCCAGCAGCCGACAGGATAATGAAAAACTGTTTTTT,CASSRQDNEKLFF
few,TRBV6-5,NA,TRBJ1-2,TGTGCCAGCAGGTCAACAGGGCTTTATGGCTACACCTTC,CASRSTGLYGYTF
few,TRBV11-2,TRBD1,TRBJ1-2,TGTGCCAGCAGCTCATCGGGACAGTATGGCTACACCTTC,CASSSSGQYGYTF
NA,TRBV3-1/TRBV3-2,TRBD1,TRBJ1-6,TGTGCCAGCAGCCAGGCCGGGACAGGGGGCCTGTCACCCCTCCACTTT,CASSQAGTGGLSPLHF
NA,TRBV15,NA,TRBJ2-7,TGTGCCACCAGCAGAGACAGGGCCACCTACGAGCAGTACTTC,CATSRDRATYEQYF
NA,TRBV6-5,NA,TRBJ2-5,TGTGCCAGCAGTTACTCTTTCTCAGGGGCTTGGACCCAGTACTTC,CASSYSFSGAWTQYF
NA,TRBV7-2,NA,TRBJ1-5,TGTGCCAGCACCTTAGGGAGACAGCCCCAGCATTTT,CASTLGRQPQHF
NA,TRBV3-1/TRBV3-2,NA,TRBJ1-2,TGTGCCAGCAGCCAAGGGGCAGTCGATGGCTACACCTTC,CASSQGAVDGYTF
once,TRBV29-1,TRBD1,TRBJ1-4,TGCAGCGTTTCCCAGGGGGGGACAGGGAGGGCTGAAAAACTGTTTTTT,CSVSQGGTGRAEKLFF
NA,TRBV18,NA,TRBJ2-2,TGTGCCAGCTCACCGCGAGTTCGGGGGGCAGCCGGGGAGCTGTTTTTT,CASSPRVRGAAGELFF
NA,TRBV4-3,TRBD1,TRBJ2-2,TGCGCCAGCAGCCAGAATCTACCGGGACAGGGCACCGGGGAGCTGTTTTTT,CASSQNLPGQGTGELFF
NA,TRBV7-2,TRBD2,TRBJ2-1,TGTGCCAGCAGCATCGATAGCGGGGGCCGGTACTACAATGAGCAGTTCTTC,CASSIDSGGRYYNEQFF
NA,TRBV6-5,TRBD1,TRBJ2-7,TGTGCCAGCGGCGACAGGGGGCGTACCTACGAGCAGTACTTC,CASGDRGRTYEQYF
NA,TRBV7-2,NA,TRBJ2-3,TGTGCCAGCAGCTCTCCTAGCACAGATACGCAGTATTTT,CASSSPSTDTQYF
NA,TRBV19,TRBD2,TRBJ2-2,TGTGCCAGTAGCCAGGGCGGGAGGGCCTTCGCGAACACCGGGGAGCTGTTTTTT,CASSQGGRAFANTGELFF
NA,TRBV7-2,TRBD2,TRBJ2-7,TGTGCCAGCTCCCGACTAGCGGGGGGCAGGCCCTACGAGCAATACTTC,CASSRLAGGRPYEQYF
NA,TRBV9,TRBD2,TRBJ2-3,TGTGCCAGCAGCGAAAGGGGACTAGCTTCAGATACGCAGTATTTT,CASSERGLASDTQYF
NA,TRBV20-1,NA,TRBJ1-1,TGCAGTGCTATTACAGGGAGAGTAGCTTTCTTT,CSAITGRVAFF
once,TRBV4-3,NA,TRBJ2-7,TGCGCCAGCAGCCAAGTGGTCGCCTCCGGCGAGCAGTACTTC,CASSQVVASGEQYF
NA,TRBV6-5,TRBD1,TRBJ1-6,TGTGCCAGCATCCTCCTTTCAGGGGGTGCTTCACCCCTCCACTTT,CASILLSGGASPLHF
NA,TRBV7-2,NA,TRBJ2-3,TGTGCCAGCAGCACCTCTAGAAGCGGATTCACAGATACGCAGTATTTT,CASSTSRSGFTDTQYF
NA,TRBV7-9,TRBD2,TRBJ2-7,TGTGCCAGCAGCCCTCGGGGGGGGTCGGCCGAGCAGTACTTC,CASSPRGGSAEQYF
NA,TRBV30,TRBD1,TRBJ2-3,TGTGCCTGTGGACAGGGGCCAGATACGCAGTATTTT,CACGQGPDTQYF
NA,TRBV28,NA,TRBJ1-2,TGTGCCAGCAGTTCTTTCTATGGCTACACCTTC,CASSSFYGYTF
NA,TRBV10-3,NA,TRBJ2-3,TGTGCCATCAATAAGGAGTCGGGCACAGATACGCAGTATTTT,CAINKESGTDTQYF
NA,TRBV3-1/TRBV3-2,TRBD2,TRBJ2-1,TGTGCCAGCAGCCAAGACGCCTTGACTAGCGGGTCCTACAATGAGCAGTTCTTC,CASSQDALTSGSYNEQFF
NA,TRBV28,TRBD1,TRBJ1-6,TGTGCCAGCATTACCTCGGGACAGGGGCACTATAATTCACCCCTCCACTTT,CASITSGQGHYNSPLHF
NA,TRBV6-2/TRBV6-3,NA,TRBJ1-4,NA,CASSSSPGLGPEKLFF
NA,TRBV6-5,TRBD1,TRBJ1-2,TGTGCCAGCCGGGACAGGGAGTATGGCTACACCTTC,CASRDREYGYTF
NA,TRBV24-1,NA,TRBJ2-7,TGTGCCACCAGTGATCCCCAGGCCTACGAGCAGTACTTC,CATSDPQAYEQYF
NA,TRBV9,TRBD1,TRBJ2-2,TGTGCCAGCAGCGTAGACGGGACAGGGGAGACCGGGGAGCTGTTTTTT,CASSVDGTGETGELFF
few,TRBV24-1,TRBD1,TRBJ1-5,TGTGCCACCAGCACAAGGGGGCCGTCGGGCAATCAGCCCCAGCATTTT,CATSTRGPSGNQPQHF
once,TRBV7-8,TRBD1,TRBJ1-2,TGTGCCAGCAGCTCGAATACAGGGGCCCACTATGGCTACACCTTC,CASSSNTGAHYGYTF
many,TRBV6-1,NA,TRBJ1-4,TGTGCCAGCAGTGAAGGTTTAGGGCGGAGGGAAAAACTGTTTTTT,CASSEGLGRREKLFF
NA,TRBV9,NA,TRBJ1-4,TGTGCCAGCAGCGTCGGGACCGGGAGGGGTGATGAAAAACTGTTTTTT,CASSVGTGRGDEKLFF
NA,TRBV25-1,TRBD2,TRBJ2-5,TGTGCCAGCAGTGAACCGGGGACTAGCTTGGAGACCCAGTACTTC,CASSEPGTSLETQYF
NA,TRBV5-1,TRBD2,TRBJ2-1,TGCGCCAGCAGTTCGGGACTAGCGGGGGGCCGGGTTGGCAATGAGCAGTTCTTC,CASSSGLAGGRVGNEQFF
NA,TRBV6-5,NA,TRBJ1-4,TGTGCCAGCAGTTACTCGGCCCACCCAAATGAAAAACTGTTTTTT,CASSYSAHPNEKLFF
NA,TRBV28,NA,TRBJ1-2,TGTGCCAGCAGTCTCGAGTATGGCTACACCTTC,CASSLEYGYTF
NA,TRBV2,NA,TRBJ2-5,TGTGCCAGCAGCCCCGGGGTACAAGAGACCCAGTACTTC,CASSPGVQETQYF
NA,TRBV6-5,TRBD1,TRBJ2-7,TGTGCCAGCAGTTTAGACAGGGGAAGTGGCGAGCAGTACTTC,CASSLDRGSGEQYF
NA,TRBV9,TRBD1,TRBJ1-2,TGTGCCAGCAGCGCGCGGACAGGGAACTATGGCTACACCTTC,CASSARTGNYGYTF
NA,TRBV30,NA,TRBJ1-3,TGTGCCTGTTCGGACTCCTCTGGAAACACCATATATTTT,CACSDSSGNTIYF